The 20 T cell receptor beta chains below all came from one sample that was sequenced in a study of patients and donors after allogeneic stem cell transplantation (dated by TCRdb to the early 2020s). Libraries were built with RT-PCR. Sequenced using a NextSeq 550. TCRdb reanalyzed the raw reads on its own, using fastp at Q25 for trimming and MiXCR for clone calling, and kept in-frame beta chains. Each CDR3 protein gets just one entry, which takes the most common genes and DNA from the rows behind it. The sample table holds about a million distinct CDR3 sequences, of which more than 15% were seen once. The ten largest clones take up around 5.5% of the sample. The sample was blood, either unsorted or a sorted T cell fraction (not recorded which). The receptors stem from a human donor who was either an allogeneic HSCT recipient or a stem cell or donor lymphocyte infusion donor (not recorded which). It is not recorded whose cells these are; they may come from a transplant donor.

This clonotype was seen more than once but under ten times. The rearrangement links TRBV29-1 to TRBJ2-3, with 7 positions matching TRBD2. The length of the CDR3 is 13 residues. Germline V gives CDR1 SQVTM, CDR2 ANQGSEA. V shed 7 bases, J shed 4 bases, and the junction held 8 bases outside the gene matches. The CDR3 loop reads CSGGGLPPDTQYF. CDR3 DNA sequence: TGCAGCGGCGGGGGACTTCCCCCAGATACGCAGTATTTT.

This clonotype was recorded at least ten times. The gene calls are TRBV12-3 or TRBV12-4 and TRBJ2-1, with 10 nucleotides matching TRBD2. The CDR3 totals 14 residues. V lost 6 bases to trimming and J lost 8 bases; unmatched junction nucleotides: 7. CDR3 sequence (DNA): TGTGCCAGCAGACTAGCGGGATTGGGGGATGAGCAGTTCTTC. Protein: CASRLAGLGDEQFF.

This clonotype was seen a few times. CDR3 coding DNA: TGTGCTAGTGGTGACGAGACCGGGACAGGGGCCAACAATGAGCAGTTCTTC. Translated: CASGDETGTGANNEQFF. This chain uses TRBV12-5 with TRBJ2-1; 10 bases agree with TRBD1. The CDR3 covers 17 residues. From germline, CDR1 is LGHNT and CDR2 FRNRAP. Unmatched junction bases numbered 12, after V lost 5 bases and J lost 5 bases.

The rearrangement links TRBV29-1 to TRBJ1-2; D remains ambiguous. In germline, CDR1 is SQVTM, CDR2 ANQGSEA. V gave up 4 bases and J gave up 4 bases, with 13 bases separating them. The CDR3 covers 13 residues. CDR3 DNA: TGCAGCGTTGTCCCGCAGCAACCCTATGGCTACACCTTC. Amino acids: CSVVPQQPYGYTF.

This clonotype was recorded at least ten times. The genes are TRBV4-3 and TRBJ2-3; D is tentatively TRBD1 or TRBD2 (5 bases each). This CDR3 has 13 residues. V lost 2 bases and J lost 8, with 11 bases in between. CDR1 and CDR2 (germline): LGHNA, YSLEER. Here the CDR3 reads CASSQLTGTTQYF. CDR3 nucleotide sequence: TGCGCCAGCAGCCAACTCACCGGGACTACGCAGTATTTT.

This rearrangement joins TRBV12-3 or TRBV12-4 to TRBJ2-2, with 7 bases aligning to TRBD1. CDR3 length equals 14 residues. The ends lost 5 bases at V and 4 bases at J; junction bases unmatched: 4. The CDR3 protein is CASSRDRPTGELFF. Written as DNA, the CDR3 is TGTGCCAGCAGTCGGGACAGACCCACCGGGGAGCTGTTTTTT.

V usage is TRBV15 and J usage is TRBJ2-1, with 7 bases fitting TRBD2. Germline lookup yields CDR1 LNHNV and CDR2 YYDKDF (reference sequence). The CDR3 has 13 residues. The trim removed 0 bases at V and 7 bases at J, leaving 0 bases unmatched. In DNA, the CDR3 is TGTGCCACCAGCAGAGAGGGGGGGAATGAGCAGTTCTTC. Amino acid sequence: CATSREGGNEQFF.

In its sample, this clonotype was seen a few times. The J gene is TRBJ2-7, the V gene TRBV20-1, with D perhaps TRBD1 or TRBD2 (5 bases each). Germline V CDR1 and CDR2: DFQATT, SNEGSKA (reference sequence). CDR3 length: 13 residues. Trimming shortened V by 7 bases and J by 0 bases, and 13 bases separated the two germline ends. In DNA form, the CDR3 reads TGCAGTGTTATCCGGGGCCTCTCCTACGAGCAGTACTTC. It encodes CSVIRGLSYEQYF.

The chain joins TRBV4-1 to TRBJ1-1; possible D gene TRBD1, 5 bases. Germline loops: CDR1 MGHRA, CDR2 YSYEKL. V was clipped by 5 bases and J by 0 bases, with 13 bases between them. The CDR3 sequence is 15 residues long. The CDR3 DNA reads TGCGCCAGCAGCTATCCAGGGACCATGAACACTGAAGCTTTCTTT. Amino acid sequence: CASSYPGTMNTEAFF.

The chain has TRBV9 and TRBJ1-3; TRBD1 might be the D (5 bases). Per the germline V gene, CDR1 is SGDLS and CDR2 is YYNGEE. Trimming cost V 0 bases and J 4 bases, with 8 bases left between them. This CDR3 is built from 14 residues. In DNA form, the CDR3 reads TGTGCCAGCAGCGTAGGGGGGAACGGAAACACCATATATTTT. It codes for CASSVGGNGNTIYF.

This chain links TRBV20-1 with TRBJ2-7; the D gene could be TRBD1 or TRBD2 (5 bases each). CDR1 and CDR2 (germline): DFQATT, SNEGSKA (reference sequence). The ends were cut back, 3 bases at V and 2 bases at J, with 11 bases in the middle. This CDR3 has 13 residues. The CDR3 bases are TGCAGTGCTAGCCGGGACCCAACCTACGAGCAGTACTTC. Translating it yields CSASRDPTYEQYF.

This clonotype was seen a handful of times. This chain joins TRBV5-6 and TRBJ1-2; TRBD1 is a possible D gene (5 bases). The germline CDR1 and CDR2 sequences are SGHDT and YYEEEE. The CDR3 runs 14 residues. V gave up 6 bases and J gave up 6 bases, with 18 bases separating them. The CDR3 is CASTKIPGRDGYTF. DNA of the CDR3: TGTGCCAGCACCAAGATCCCAGGGAGGGATGGCTACACCTTC. The complete variable domain, with remaining parts taken from reference TRBV5-6 and TRBJ1-2, reads DAGVTQSPTHLIKTRGQQVTLRCSPKSGHDTVSWYQQALGQGPQFIFQYYEEEERQRGNFPDRFSGHQFPNYSSELNVNALLLGDSALYLCASTKIPGRDGYTFGSGTRLTVV.

This clonotype was seen a few times. This sequence joins TRBV11-2 and TRBJ2-5, with a possible D match to TRBD2 (5 bases). Between the trimmed V and J ends, which lost 4 bases and 5 bases, there was a span of 14 bases. Germline CDR1 and CDR2: SGHAT and FQNNGV. The CDR3 spans 14 residues. The CDR3, as DNA: TGTGCCAGCAGCTCCTGGACTGATAGGGAGACCCAGTACTTC. Protein: CASSSWTDRETQYF.

This chain joins TRBV27 and TRBJ2-4; no firm D call. Germline assignment: CDR1 MNHEY and CDR2 SMNVEV (reference sequence). This CDR3 region has 13 residues. V lost 1 base and J lost 5, with 6 bases in between. The CDR3 DNA is TGTGCCAGCAGTTTATTGTCCCAAAACATTCAGTACTTC. The encoded protein is CASSLLSQNIQYF.

This chain uses TRBV20-1 with TRBJ2-2; maybe TRBD2 (5 bases). CDR3 length: 14 amino acids. The germline V gene has CDR1 DFQATT and CDR2 SNEGSKA (reference sequence). V was trimmed by 3 bases and J by 5 bases, leaving 13 bases between them. The CDR3 reads CSASQAPGTGELFF. The CDR3 DNA reads as TGCAGTGCTAGTCAGGCCCCGGGGACCGGGGAGCTGTTTTTT.

This chain links TRBV11-3 with TRBJ2-7, with 8 bases that match TRBD1. This CDR3 is 17 amino acids long. From germline, CDR1 is SGHNT and CDR2 YENEEA. J gave up 1 base and V 5 bases, and 13 bases lay outside the gene matches. The DNA for the CDR3 is TGTGCCAGCAGCACGCGGACAGGGTTGGAGAGGTCCTACGAGCAGTACTTC. Its translation is CASSTRTGLERSYEQYF.

In nucleotides, the CDR3 is TGTGCCAGCAGTTTGATCCTCCGCGGTGGCTACACCTTC. Protein: CASSLILRGGYTF. V gene TRBV12-3 or TRBV12-4 combines with J gene TRBJ1-2; D unresolved. The CDR3 loop spans 13 amino acids. V gave up 3 bases and J gave up 7 bases, with 12 bases separating them.

This clonotype turned up a few times. CDR3 DNA: TGTGCCAGCAGCTTATCGCGACTAGCTCTAGGTCAAGCGCAGTATTTT. Encoded protein: CASSLSRLALGQAQYF. V and J are TRBV7-6 and TRBJ2-3; 7 positions agree with TRBD2. The J segment lost 10 bases and the V segment lost 2 bases, leaving 15 bases of the junction unmatched. There are 16 residues in the CDR3. Germline V CDR1 and CDR2: SGHVS, FNYEAQ.

The chain has TRBV29-1 and TRBJ1-1, with D unresolved. The germline V and J ends were trimmed by 7 bases and 8 bases, with 14 bases remaining between them. Germline V CDR1 and CDR2: SQVTM, ANQGSEA. The CDR3 is 11 amino acids. In DNA form, the CDR3 reads TGCAGCGCGGTAGCGAAACGGGAAGCTTTCTTT. Amino acids: CSAVAKREAFF.

This clonotype has only a few counts. V and J are TRBV24-1 and TRBJ1-2; 8 bases are a match to TRBD1. From germline, CDR1 is KGHDR and CDR2 SFDVKD. This CDR3 contains 14 residues. V dropped 4 bases and J dropped 4; count of bases not matched to a gene: 4. CDR3 amino acids: CATSDRQGSYGYTF. CDR3 nucleotides: TGTGCCACCAGTGACCGACAGGGGAGCTATGGCTACACCTTC.